Presented here are 14 T cell receptor beta chains from one specimen sequenced in a study of blood T cell repertoires in COVID-19 (dated by TCRdb to about 2020). Libraries were prepared through the immunoSEQ multiplex PCR assay. In its TCRdb copy, this immuneACCESS table keeps in-frame sequences only and misses some clones. Where compared with another copy, unresolved V genes explain less than half of these, and the others have no known cause. The table for this sample lists around 50,000 clones; roughly 83% of them were counted only once. The top ten constitute approximately 5% of the sample. The sample taken for sequencing was peripheral blood. The source is a human donor in a cohort sampled during active COVID-19.

This clone was recorded many times. The chain links TRBV19 to TRBJ2-7, with 7 bases that match TRBD1. The CDR3 runs to 13 residues. Trimming at V came to 3 bases and at J to 4 bases, leaving 3 bases not matched to a gene. Germline assignment: CDR1 LNHDA and CDR2 SQIVND (reference sequence). In nucleotides, the CDR3 is TGTGCCAGTAGTATGGAGACAGGGTACGAGCAGTACTTC. It specifies CASSMETGYEQYF.

The gene calls are TRBV11-2 and TRBJ1-2; TRBD1 aligns across 9 bases. CDR1 SGHAT and CDR2 FQNNGV come from the germline V gene. This CDR3 contains 16 residues. Trimming at V came to 1 base and at J to 2 bases, leaving 5 bases not matched to a gene. The CDR3 here is CASSLGGQGGNYGYTF. Written as DNA, the CDR3 is TGTGCCAGCAGCTTAGGGGGACAGGGCGGAAACTATGGCTACACCTTC. The complete variable domain, with remaining parts taken from reference TRBV11-2 and TRBJ1-2, reads EAGVAQSPRYKIIEKRQSVAFWCNPISGHATLYWYQQILGQGPKLLIQFQNNGVVDDSQLPKDRFSAERLKGVDSTLKIQPAKLEDSAVYLCASSLGGQGGNYGYTFGSGTRLTVV.

This chain links TRBV10-3 with TRBJ1-1; no clear D. From germline, CDR1 is ENHRY and CDR2 SYGVKD. The V end was cut by 3 bases, the J end by 1 base, with 9 bases between. This CDR3 contains 14 residues. CDR3 protein: CAISDRDGNTEAFF. The DNA of the CDR3 is TGTGCCATCAGTGATAGAGATGGGAACACTGAAGCTTTCTTT.

This clone was seen at least ten times. V is TRBV11-2 and J is TRBJ1-1; 10 positions match TRBD1. CDR3 size: 16 residues. In germline, CDR1 is SGHAT, CDR2 FQNNGV. Germline trimming cut 5 bases from V and 6 bases from J; bases unmatched to any gene: 12. The CDR3 nucleotides are TGTGCCAGCAGCCGAAGTGGGACAGGGGTTCTGTCTGAAGCTTTCTTT. Its protein product is CASSRSGTGVLSEAFF.

Ten or more counts support this clone. V gene TRBV5-1 combines with J gene TRBJ2-7, with a possible D match to TRBD2 (5 bases). This CDR3 spans 14 amino acids. CDR1 is SGHRS, CDR2 YFSETQ, per germline. Trimming pared 0 bases from V and 6 bases from J, leaving 13 bases between. CDR3 nucleotides: TGCGCCAGCAGCTTGGACGGGGTCCCTCGCGAGCAGTACTTC. As protein: CASSLDGVPREQYF.

V gene TRBV28 combines with J gene TRBJ2-3; TRBD2 matches at 10 bases. Germline V gene lookup returns CDR1 MDHEN and CDR2 SYDVKM. J was trimmed by 0 bases and V by 7 bases; bases with no gene match: 7. The CDR3 runs 16 residues. In nucleotides, the CDR3 is TGTGCCAGCACCATTAGCGGGGGGACTAGCACAGATACGCAGTATTTT. Translating gives CASTISGGTSTDTQYF.

The genes are TRBV30 and TRBJ2-3; D gene ambiguous. The germline CDR1 and CDR2 sequences are GTSNPN and SVGIG (reference sequence). The CDR3 covers 15 residues. Trimming took 3 bases from V and 3 from J, leaving 16 bases between them. The CDR3 DNA sequence: TGTGCCTGGAGCGCTGGGCCAGCAGTTACAGATACGCAGTATTTT. Translating gives CAWSAGPAVTDTQYF.

The V gene is TRBV5-4, the J gene TRBJ1-2; D is unresolved. CDR3 size: 14 residues. Germline CDR1 SGHNT, CDR2 YYREEE (reference sequence). The V gene lost 4 bases and the J gene lost 4 bases, with 14 bases spanning the gap. This CDR3 is CASSQEHQIYGYTF. CDR3 bases: TGTGCCAGCAGCCAAGAGCACCAAATCTATGGCTACACCTTC.

This rearrangement joins TRBV14 to TRBJ1-1; D is undetermined. This CDR3 has 13 amino acids. V lost 3 bases and J lost 3, with 8 bases in between. Germline V gives CDR1 SGHDN, CDR2 FVKESK. CDR3 sequence reads: CASSQESYTEAFF. CDR3 nucleotides: TGTGCCAGCAGCCAGGAGAGTTACACTGAAGCTTTCTTT.

This chain joins TRBV9 and TRBJ2-7; 8 nucleotides align to TRBD1. V lost 2 bases and J lost 1; bases outside the gene matches: 11. This CDR3 contains 17 residues. Germline V gene lookup returns CDR1 SGDLS and CDR2 YYNGEE. Here the CDR3 reads CASSVGYPRQGSYEQYF. In DNA form, the CDR3 reads TGTGCCAGCAGCGTGGGATATCCGAGACAGGGGTCCTACGAGCAGTACTTC.

By proportion, this clone is medium-sized (0.01 to 0.1%). The V gene is TRBV2, the J gene TRBJ2-7; D is unresolved. CDR1 and CDR2 from the germline V gene are SNHLY and FYNNEI. Trimming took 6 bases from V and 5 from J, leaving 11 bases between them. The CDR3 is 12 residues long. The CDR3: CASRLLHNEQYF. As DNA, the CDR3 is TGTGCCAGCAGGCTTCTTCACAACGAGCAGTACTTC.

The chain links TRBV12-3 or TRBV12-4 to TRBJ1-2; maybe TRBD1 (6 bases). V lost 5 bases and J 4 bases, leaving 11 bases between the germline ends. The CDR3 has 13 residues. The CDR3 is CASSGGGSYGYTF. The CDR3 bases are TGTGCCAGCAGTGGGGGGGGCAGCTATGGCTACACCTTC.

This chain uses TRBV24-1 with TRBJ2-3; 9 bases are shared with TRBD1. The V gene end was trimmed by 4 bases and the J gene end by 5 bases; junction bases not matched to a gene: 9. Per the germline V gene, CDR1 is KGHDR and CDR2 is SFDVKD. The CDR3 spans 16 residues. The CDR3 protein is CATSDPVRQGVDTQYF. The CDR3 DNA follows: TGTGCCACCAGTGACCCCGTTAGACAGGGGGTAGATACGCAGTATTTT.

The chain combines TRBV5-6 with TRBJ2-7, with D perhaps TRBD1 (5 bases). The CDR3 length is 14 residues. V lost 1 base and J 3 bases, leaving 11 bases between the germline ends. CDR1 is SGHDT and CDR2 is YYEEEE in the germline V gene. The CDR3, as DNA: TGTGCCAGCAGCTTGTGGGGCGGCCTCTACGAGCAGTACTTC. Its protein is CASSLWGGLYEQYF.